This TCR beta chain was sequenced in a study of blood T cell repertoires in COVID-19. Method: immunoSEQ multiplex PCR; TCRdb's copy keeps in-frame clones and lacks some. The profile shows 350,000 to 400,000 clones, 88% of them singletons. After removal of 1 base from V and 6 bases from J, the junction contained 4 bases not matched to a gene. This CDR3 is built from 13 residues. In germline, CDR1 is GTSNPN, CDR2 SVGIG (reference sequence). J is TRBJ2-3 and V is TRBV30, with TRBD1 matching 7 bases. The sequence came from a woman aged 18-30 years who had recovered from COVID-19. The sample was PBMCs or T cells enriched from blood (not recorded which). CDR3 loop: CAWSDRGWDTQYF. As DNA, the CDR3 is TGTGCCTGGAGTGACAGGGGATGGGATACGCAGTATTTT.